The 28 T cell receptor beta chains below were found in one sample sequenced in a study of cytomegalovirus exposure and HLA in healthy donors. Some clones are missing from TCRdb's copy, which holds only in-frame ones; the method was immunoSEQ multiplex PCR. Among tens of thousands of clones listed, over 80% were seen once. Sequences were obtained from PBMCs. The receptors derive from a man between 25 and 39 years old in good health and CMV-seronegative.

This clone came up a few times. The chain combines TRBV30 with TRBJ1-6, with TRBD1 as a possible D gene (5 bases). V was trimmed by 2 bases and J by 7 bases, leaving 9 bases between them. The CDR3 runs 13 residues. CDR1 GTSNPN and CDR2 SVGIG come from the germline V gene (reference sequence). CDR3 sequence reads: CAWSLQENSPLHF. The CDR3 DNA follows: TGTGCCTGGAGTTTACAGGAAAATTCACCCCTCCACTTT.

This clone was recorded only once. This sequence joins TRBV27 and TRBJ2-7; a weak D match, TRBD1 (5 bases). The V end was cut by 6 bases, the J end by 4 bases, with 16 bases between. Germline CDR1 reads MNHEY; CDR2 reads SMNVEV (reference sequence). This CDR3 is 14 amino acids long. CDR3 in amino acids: CASSQTKKGYEQYF. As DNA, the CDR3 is TGTGCCAGCAGCCAGACAAAGAAGGGGTACGAGCAGTACTTC.

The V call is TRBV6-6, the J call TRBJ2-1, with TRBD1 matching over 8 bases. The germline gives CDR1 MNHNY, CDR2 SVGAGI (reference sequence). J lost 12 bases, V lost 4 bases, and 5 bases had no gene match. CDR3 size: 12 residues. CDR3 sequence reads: CASSSRGRWQFF. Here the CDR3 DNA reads TGTGCCAGCAGTTCCAGGGGGCGGTGGCAGTTCTTC.

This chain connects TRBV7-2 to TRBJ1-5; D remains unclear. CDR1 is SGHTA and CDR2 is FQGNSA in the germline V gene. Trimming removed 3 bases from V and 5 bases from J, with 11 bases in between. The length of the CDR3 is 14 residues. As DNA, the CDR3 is TGTGCCAGCAGCTTCGGTAGTCTCGATCAGCCCCAGCATTTT. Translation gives CASSFGSLDQPQHF.

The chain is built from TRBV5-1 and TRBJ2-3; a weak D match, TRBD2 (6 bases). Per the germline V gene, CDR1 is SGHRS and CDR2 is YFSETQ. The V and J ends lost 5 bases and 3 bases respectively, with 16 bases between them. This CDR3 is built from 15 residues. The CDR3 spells CASSLSRDLTDTQYF. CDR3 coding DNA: TGCGCCAGCAGTTTATCCCGGGACTTAACAGATACGCAGTATTTT. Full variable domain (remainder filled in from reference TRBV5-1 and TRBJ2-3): KAGVTQTPRYLIKTRGQQVTLSCSPISGHRSVSWYQQTPGQGLQFLFEYFSETQRNKGNFPGRFSGRQFSNSRSEMNVSTLELGDSALYLCASSLSRDLTDTQYFGPGTRLTVL.

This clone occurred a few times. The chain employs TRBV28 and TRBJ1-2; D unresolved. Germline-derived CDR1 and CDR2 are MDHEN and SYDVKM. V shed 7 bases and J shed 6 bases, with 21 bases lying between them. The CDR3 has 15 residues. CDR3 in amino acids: CASKTLVGDFNGYTF. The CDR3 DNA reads TGTGCCAGCAAAACCCTGGTCGGGGATTTTAATGGCTACACCTTC.

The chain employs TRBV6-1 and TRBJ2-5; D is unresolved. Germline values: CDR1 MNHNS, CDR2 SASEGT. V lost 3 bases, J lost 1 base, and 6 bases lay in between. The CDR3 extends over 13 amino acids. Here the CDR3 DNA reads TGTGCCAGCAGTGAGGCCAGCCAAGAGACCCAGTACTTC. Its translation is CASSEASQETQYF.

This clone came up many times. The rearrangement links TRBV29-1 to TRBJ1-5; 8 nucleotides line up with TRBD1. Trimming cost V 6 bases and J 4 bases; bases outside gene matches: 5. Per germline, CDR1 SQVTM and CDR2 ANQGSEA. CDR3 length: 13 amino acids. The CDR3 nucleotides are TGCAGCGTGGGGGGACAGGAAAATCAGCCCCAGCATTTT. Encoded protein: CSVGGQENQPQHF.

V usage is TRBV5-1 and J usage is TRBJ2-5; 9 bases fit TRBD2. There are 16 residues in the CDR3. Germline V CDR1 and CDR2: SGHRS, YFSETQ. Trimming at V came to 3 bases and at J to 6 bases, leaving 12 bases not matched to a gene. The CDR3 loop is CASSYAPGLAIKTQYF. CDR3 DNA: TGCGCCAGCAGCTACGCCCCGGGACTAGCTATAAAGACCCAGTACTTC.

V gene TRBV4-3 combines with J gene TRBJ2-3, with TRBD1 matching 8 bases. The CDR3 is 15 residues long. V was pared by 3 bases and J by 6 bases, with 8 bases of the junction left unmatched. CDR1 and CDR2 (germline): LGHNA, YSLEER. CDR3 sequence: CASSQGQVEDDTQYF. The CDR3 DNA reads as TGCGCCAGCAGCCAGGGACAGGTCGAGGACGATACGCAGTATTTT.

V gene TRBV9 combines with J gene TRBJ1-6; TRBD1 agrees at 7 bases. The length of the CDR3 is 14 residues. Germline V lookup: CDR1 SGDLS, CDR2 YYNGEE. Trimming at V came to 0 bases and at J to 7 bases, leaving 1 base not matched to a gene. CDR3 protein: CASSVEQGNSPLHF. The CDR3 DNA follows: TGTGCCAGCAGCGTAGAACAGGGGAATTCACCCCTCCACTTT.

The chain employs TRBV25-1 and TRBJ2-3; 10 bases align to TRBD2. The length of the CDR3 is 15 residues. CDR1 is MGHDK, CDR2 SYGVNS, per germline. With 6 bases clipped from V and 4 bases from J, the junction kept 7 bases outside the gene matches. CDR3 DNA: TGTGCCAGCAGCCAGCGGGAGGGTAGGGCAGATACGCAGTATTTT. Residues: CASSQREGRADTQYF.

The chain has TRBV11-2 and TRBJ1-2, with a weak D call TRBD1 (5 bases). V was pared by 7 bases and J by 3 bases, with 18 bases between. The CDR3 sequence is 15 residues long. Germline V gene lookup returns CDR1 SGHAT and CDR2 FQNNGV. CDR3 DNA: TGTGCCAGCACCAGTAATCAGCAGGGATACTATGGCTACACCTTC. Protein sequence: CASTSNQQGYYGYTF.

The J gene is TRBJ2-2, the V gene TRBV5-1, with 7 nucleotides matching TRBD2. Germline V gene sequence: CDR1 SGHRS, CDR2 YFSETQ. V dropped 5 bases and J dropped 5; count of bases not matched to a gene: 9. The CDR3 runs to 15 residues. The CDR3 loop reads CASSPRTRSTGELFF. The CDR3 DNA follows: TGCGCCAGCAGTCCCCGGACTAGAAGTACCGGGGAGCTGTTTTTT. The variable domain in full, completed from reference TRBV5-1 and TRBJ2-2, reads KAGVTQTPRYLIKTRGQQVTLSCSPISGHRSVSWYQQTPGQGLQFLFEYFSETQRNKGNFPGRFSGRQFSNSRSEMNVSTLELGDSALYLCASSPRTRSTGELFFGEGSRLTVL.

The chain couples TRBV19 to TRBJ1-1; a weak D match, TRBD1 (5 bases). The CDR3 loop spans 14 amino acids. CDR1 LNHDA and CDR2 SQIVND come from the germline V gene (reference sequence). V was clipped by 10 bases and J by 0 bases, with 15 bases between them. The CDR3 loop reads CATARTQVNTEAFF. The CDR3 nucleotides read TGTGCCACCGCCCGGACACAAGTGAACACTGAAGCTTTCTTT.

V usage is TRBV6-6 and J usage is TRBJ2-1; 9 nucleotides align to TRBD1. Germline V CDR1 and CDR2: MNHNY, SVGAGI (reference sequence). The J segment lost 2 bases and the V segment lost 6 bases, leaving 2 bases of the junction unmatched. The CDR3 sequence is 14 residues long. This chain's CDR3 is CASRRTGAYNEQFF. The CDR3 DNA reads TGTGCCAGCAGGAGGACAGGGGCCTACAATGAGCAGTTCTTC.

The CDR3 region is CASSQDRSPRALHEAFF. CDR3 nucleotide sequence: TGCGCCAGCAGCCAAGATCGGAGTCCCAGGGCTCTTCATGAAGCTTTCTTT. The chain has TRBV4-3 and TRBJ1-1; D might be TRBD1 (5 bases). Germline V gene lookup returns CDR1 LGHNA and CDR2 YSLEER. Trimming cost V 0 bases and J 7 bases, with 21 bases left between them. CDR3 size: 17 residues.

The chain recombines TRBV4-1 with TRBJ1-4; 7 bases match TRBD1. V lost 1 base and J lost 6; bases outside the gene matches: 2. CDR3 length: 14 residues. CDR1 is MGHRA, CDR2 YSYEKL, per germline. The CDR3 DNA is TGCGCCAGCAGCCAAGTACAGGGGTATGAAAAACTGTTTTTT. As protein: CASSQVQGYEKLFF.

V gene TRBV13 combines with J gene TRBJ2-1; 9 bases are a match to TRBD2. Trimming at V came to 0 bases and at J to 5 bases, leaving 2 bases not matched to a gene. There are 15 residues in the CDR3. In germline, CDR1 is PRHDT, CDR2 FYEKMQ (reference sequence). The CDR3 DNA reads TGTGCCAGCAGCTTAGGTAGCGGGAGACACAATGAGCAGTTCTTC. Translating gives CASSLGSGRHNEQFF.

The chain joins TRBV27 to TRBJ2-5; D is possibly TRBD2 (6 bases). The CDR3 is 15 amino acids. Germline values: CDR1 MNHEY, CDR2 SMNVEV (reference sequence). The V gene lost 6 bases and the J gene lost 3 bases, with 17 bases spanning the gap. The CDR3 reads CASRGSSAGKETQYF. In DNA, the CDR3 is TGTGCCAGCAGGGGGTCCTCAGCGGGCAAAGAGACCCAGTACTTC.

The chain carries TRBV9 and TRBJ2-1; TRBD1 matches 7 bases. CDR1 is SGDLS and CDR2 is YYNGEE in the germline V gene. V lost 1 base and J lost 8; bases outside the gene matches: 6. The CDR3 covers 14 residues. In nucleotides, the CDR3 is TGTGCCAGCAGCGTACAGACGCAGGGGGATGAGCAGTTCTTC. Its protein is CASSVQTQGDEQFF. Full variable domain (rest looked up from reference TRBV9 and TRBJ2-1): DSGVTQTPKHLITATGQRVTLRCSPRSGDLSVYWYQQSLDQGLQFLIQYYNGEERAKGNILERFSAQQFPDLHSELNLSSLELGDSALYFCASSVQTQGDEQFFGPGTRLTVL.

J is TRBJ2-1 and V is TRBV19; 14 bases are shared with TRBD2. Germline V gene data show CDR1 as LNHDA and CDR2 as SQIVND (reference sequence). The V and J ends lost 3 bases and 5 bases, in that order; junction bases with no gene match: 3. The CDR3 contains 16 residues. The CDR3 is CASSMTSGGANNEQFF. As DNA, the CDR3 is TGTGCCAGTAGTATGACTAGCGGGGGGGCCAACAATGAGCAGTTCTTC.

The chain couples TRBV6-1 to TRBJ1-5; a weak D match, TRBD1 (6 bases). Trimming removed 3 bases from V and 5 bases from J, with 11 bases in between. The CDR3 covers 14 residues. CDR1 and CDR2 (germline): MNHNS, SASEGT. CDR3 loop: CASSDGQHHQPQHF. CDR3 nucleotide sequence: TGTGCCAGCAGTGACGGACAGCATCATCAGCCCCAGCATTTT.

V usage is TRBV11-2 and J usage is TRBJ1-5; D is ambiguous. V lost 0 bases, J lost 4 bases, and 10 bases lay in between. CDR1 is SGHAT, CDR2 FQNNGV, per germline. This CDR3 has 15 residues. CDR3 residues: CASSLDWGENQPQHF. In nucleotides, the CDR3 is TGTGCCAGCAGCTTAGATTGGGGAGAGAATCAGCCCCAGCATTTT.

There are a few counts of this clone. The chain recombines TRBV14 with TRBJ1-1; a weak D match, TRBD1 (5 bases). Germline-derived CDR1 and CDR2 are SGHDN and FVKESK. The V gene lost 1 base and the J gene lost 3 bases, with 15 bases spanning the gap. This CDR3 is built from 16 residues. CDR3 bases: TGTGCCAGCAGCCAAGGGGGGGTACGTTTTGACACTGAAGCTTTCTTT. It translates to CASSQGGVRFDTEAFF.

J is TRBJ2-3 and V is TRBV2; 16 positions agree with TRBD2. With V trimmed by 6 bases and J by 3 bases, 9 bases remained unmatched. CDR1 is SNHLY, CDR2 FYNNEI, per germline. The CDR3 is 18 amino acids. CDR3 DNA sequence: TGTGCCAGCAGCCGAGGGACTAGCGGGAGGGCCTCGACAGATACGCAGTATTTT. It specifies CASSRGTSGRASTDTQYF. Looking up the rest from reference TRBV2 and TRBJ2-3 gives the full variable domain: EPEVTQTPSHQVTQMGQEVILRCVPISNHLYFYWYRQILGQKVEFLVSFYNNEISEKSEIFDDQFSVERPDGSNFTLKIRSTKLEDSAMYFCASSRGTSGRASTDTQYFGPGTRLTVL.

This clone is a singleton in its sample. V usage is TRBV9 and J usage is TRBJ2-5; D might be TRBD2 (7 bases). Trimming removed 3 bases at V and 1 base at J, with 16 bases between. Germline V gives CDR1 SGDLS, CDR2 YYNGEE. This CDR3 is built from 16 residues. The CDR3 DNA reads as TGTGCCAGCAGCGGATCAGTAGGGGGGGGCCAAGAGACCCAGTACTTC. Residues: CASSGSVGGGQETQYF. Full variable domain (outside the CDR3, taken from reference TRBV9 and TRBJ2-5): DSGVTQTPKHLITATGQRVTLRCSPRSGDLSVYWYQQSLDQGLQFLIQYYNGEERAKGNILERFSAQQFPDLHSELNLSSLELGDSALYFCASSGSVGGGQETQYFGPGTRLLVL.

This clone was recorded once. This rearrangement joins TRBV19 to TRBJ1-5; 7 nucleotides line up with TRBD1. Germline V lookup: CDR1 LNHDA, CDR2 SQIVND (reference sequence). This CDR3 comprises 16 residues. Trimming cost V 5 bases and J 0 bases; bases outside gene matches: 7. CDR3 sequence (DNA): TGTGCCAGTAGTGACGGACAGGTCTATAGCAATCAGCCCCAGCATTTT. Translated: CASSDGQVYSNQPQHF.